The clone carrying this T cell receptor beta chain occurred many times. Building the TCR beta libraries relied on iRepertoire HTBI primers, and CDR3 regions underwent Arm-PCR. From the multiplex PCR reads, TCRdb called clonotypes with MiXCR, one entry per CDR3 protein. The sample lists 300,000 to 400,000 distinct CDR3 sequences; 15% to 20% were seen once. Time point meaning: newly diagnosed GD, antithyroid drugs for less than 3 months. PBMC-extracted RNA yielded the TCR library. EDTA tubes received approximately 9 milliliters of collected peripheral blood. The trim removed 1 base at V and 7 bases at J, leaving 14 bases unmatched. Germline lookup yields CDR1 MGHDK and CDR2 SYGVNS. The CDR3 runs 17 residues. The data stem from a study of regulatory T cells in long-lasting Graves disease. Study-wide background: Antithyroid drug exposure in newly diagnosed Graves' patients had lasted under 3 months.

The same sample was also studied in work on T cells in Graves' hyperthyroidism and ophthalmopathy. That paper states: Patients aged 18 to 65 with hyperthyroidism were newly diagnosed, with duration under 2 months. Patients were excluded because of uncontrolled infection, other autoimmune disease, pregnancy or lactation.

The sample here was peripheral blood mononuclear cells (PBMCs), taken at new diagnosis, from a patient treated with antithyroid drugs. This clonotype originated in a middle-aged man with Graves disease. This chain joins TRBV25-1 and TRBJ2-7; TRBD2 agrees at 9 bases. CDR3 region: CASSEWSGGLGLGEQYF. CDR3 DNA: TGTGCCAGCAGTGAATGGAGCGGGGGGCTAGGGTTGGGTGAGCAGTACTTC.